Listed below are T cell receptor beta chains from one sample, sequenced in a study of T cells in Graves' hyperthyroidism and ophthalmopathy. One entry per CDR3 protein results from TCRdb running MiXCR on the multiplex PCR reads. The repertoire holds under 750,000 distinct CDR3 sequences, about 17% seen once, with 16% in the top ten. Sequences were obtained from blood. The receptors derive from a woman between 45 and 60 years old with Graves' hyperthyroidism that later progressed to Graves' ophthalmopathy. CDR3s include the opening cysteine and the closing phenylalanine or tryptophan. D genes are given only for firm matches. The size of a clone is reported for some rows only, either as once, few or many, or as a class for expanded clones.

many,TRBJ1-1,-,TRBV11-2,TGTGCCAGCAGCTTAGTAGGGAGAATATTGAACACTGAAGCTTTCTTT,CASSLVGRILNTEAFF
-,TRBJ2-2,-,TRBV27,TGTGCCAGCAGATTACAGGGAGGCACCGGGGAGCTGTTTTTT,CASRLQGGTGELFF
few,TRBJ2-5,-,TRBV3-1,TGTGCCAGCAGCCAAGACGTCGGGGGCGCCTCGGGGGAGACCCAGTACTTC,CASSQDVGGASGETQYF
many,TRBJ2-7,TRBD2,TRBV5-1,TGCGCCACCCGCCCCCCCCCCGGACTAGTCGGCGAGCAGTACTTC,CATRPPPGLVGEQYF
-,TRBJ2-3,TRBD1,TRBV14,TGTGCCAGCAGCCGCTGGACAGGGCGCACAGATACGCAGTATTTT,CASSRWTGRTDTQYF
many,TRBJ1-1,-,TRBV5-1,TGCGCCAGCAGCCATACATCGACGGGACCGCTGAACACTGAAGCTTTCTTT,CASSHTSTGPLNTEAFF
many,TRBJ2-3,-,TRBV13,TGTGCCAGCAGCTTAGGCGGAGGAGGGGGCCTCACAGATACGCAGTATTTT,CASSLGGGGGLTDTQYF
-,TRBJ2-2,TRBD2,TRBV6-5,TGTGCCAGCATTAGGGGTCGAGTAGCGGGGGGGCTGGCGAACACCGGGGAGCTGTTTTTT,CASIRGRVAGGLANTGELFF
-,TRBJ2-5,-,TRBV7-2,TGTGCCAGCAGCTGGCCGGGACCCCTACAAGAGACCCAGTACTTC,CASSWPGPLQETQYF
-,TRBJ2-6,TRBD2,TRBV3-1,TGTGCCAGCAGCCAAGTAATCCGAACTAGCGGGGGCGTATCTGGGGCCAACGTCCTGACTTTC,CASSQVIRTSGGVSGANVLTF
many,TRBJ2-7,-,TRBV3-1,TGTGCCAGCAGCCCCGGGACAAACCACGAGCAGTACTTC,CASSPGTNHEQYF
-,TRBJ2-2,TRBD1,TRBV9,TGTGCCAGCAGCGCCCCTCTGACAGGGGTGGACACCGGGGAGCTGTTTTTT,CASSAPLTGVDTGELFF
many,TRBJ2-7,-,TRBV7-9,TGTGCCAGCAGCTTCCCAGGGTACGACGAGCAGTACTTC,CASSFPGYDEQYF
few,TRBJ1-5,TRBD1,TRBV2,TGTGCCAGCAGTGCCGGGACAGGGTATCAGCCCCAGCATTTT,CASSAGTGYQPQHF
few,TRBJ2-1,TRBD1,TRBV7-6,TGTGCCAGCAGCAAAATCCACACCGCGACAGGGAACTACAATGAGCAGTTCTTC,CASSKIHTATGNYNEQFF
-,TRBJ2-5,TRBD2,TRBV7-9,TGTGCCAGCAGCTTGCGGGGGGACTTCCAAGAGACCCAGTACTTC,CASSLRGDFQETQYF
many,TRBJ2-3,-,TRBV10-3,TGTGCCATGACGACTAGAAACCGATCTAGCACAGATACGCAGTATTTT,CAMTTRNRSSTDTQYF
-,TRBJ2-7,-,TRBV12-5,TGTGCTAGTGGTTTCGGAGCTAGCGAATTCTACGAGCAGTACTTC,CASGFGASEFYEQYF
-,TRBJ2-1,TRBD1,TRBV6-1,TGTGCCAGCAGTGTTGGGACAGGGTTTCGGAATGAGCAGTTCTTC,CASSVGTGFRNEQFF
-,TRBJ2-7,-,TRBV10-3,TGTGCCATCGGTGAGTCTGTTTACGAGCAGTACTTC,CAIGESVYEQYF
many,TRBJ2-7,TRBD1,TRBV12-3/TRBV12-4,TGTGCCAGCAGTTTACTGGGACAGGGGAACGAGCAGTACTTC,CASSLLGQGNEQYF
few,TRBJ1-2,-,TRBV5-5,TGCGCCAGCAGCTTGGACATGGCATGGTACACCTTC,CASSLDMAWYTF
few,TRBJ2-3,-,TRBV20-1,TGCAGTGCTAGAGATGGGACCGGGGCAGATACGCAGTATTTT,CSARDGTGADTQYF
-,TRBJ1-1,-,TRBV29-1,TGCAGCGTTGAAGAGTCGGACGGATGGACCAACACTGAAGCTTTCTTT,CSVEESDGWTNTEAFF
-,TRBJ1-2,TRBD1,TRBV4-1,TGCGCCAGCAGCCACAAACAGGGGGACTATGGCTACACCTTC,CASSHKQGDYGYTF
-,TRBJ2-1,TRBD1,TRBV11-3,TGTGCCAGCAGCTCGTCCGGGACAGGGATTTTAGAGCAGTTCTTC,CASSSSGTGILEQFF
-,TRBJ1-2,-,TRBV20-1,TGCAGTGCTAGATTACCGATTGGGGACTATGGCTACACCTTC,CSARLPIGDYGYTF
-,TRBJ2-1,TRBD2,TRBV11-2,TGTGCCAGCAGCTCTAGCGGGAACTCCTACAATGAGCAGTTCTTC,CASSSSGNSYNEQFF
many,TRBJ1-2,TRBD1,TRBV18,TGTGCCAGCTCACGGGACAGGGATAACTATGGCTACACCTTC,CASSRDRDNYGYTF
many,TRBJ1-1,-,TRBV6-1,TGTGCCAGCAGAAAGGGGTTGGGGACTGAAGCTTTCTTT,CASRKGLGTEAFF
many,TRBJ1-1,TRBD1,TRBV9,TGTGCCAGCAGCGTAGGCAGGGGGGTCACTGAAGCTTTCTTT,CASSVGRGVTEAFF
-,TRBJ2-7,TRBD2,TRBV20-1,TGCAGTGCCGTGGGACTAGCGGGGGGCTACGAGCAGTACTTC,CSAVGLAGGYEQYF
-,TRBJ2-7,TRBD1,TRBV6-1,TGTGCCAGCAGTGAAGCGATGGGACAGGGGGCTTACGAGCAGTACTTC,CASSEAMGQGAYEQYF
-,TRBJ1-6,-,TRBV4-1,TGCGCCAGCAGCCAACACCAGGGAGTTAATTCACCCCTCCACTTT,CASSQHQGVNSPLHF
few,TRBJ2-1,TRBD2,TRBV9,TGTGCCAGCAGCACTAGCGGGGGGGCCTCCTACAATGAGCAGTTCTTC,CASSTSGGASYNEQFF
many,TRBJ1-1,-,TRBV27,TGTGCCAGCAGTTCGGACGGCCGCACTGAAGCTTTCTTT,CASSSDGRTEAFF
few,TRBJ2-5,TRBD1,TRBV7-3,TGTGCCAGCAGCTTAAACCCCCTGGGCAGGGGGTTCCAAGAGACCCAGTACTTC,CASSLNPLGRGFQETQYF
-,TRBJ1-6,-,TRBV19,TGTGCCAGTAGTAAAGGGTACAATTCACCCCTCCACTTT,CASSKGYNSPLHF
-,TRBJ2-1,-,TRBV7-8,TGTGCCAGCAGCACAATAGGCCCAGAGAATGAGCAGTTCTTC,CASSTIGPENEQFF
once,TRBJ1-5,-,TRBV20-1,TGCAGTGCTAGTCCCGGGATCAATCAGCCCCGGCATTTT,CSASPGINQPRHF
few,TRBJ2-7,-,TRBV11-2,TGTGCCAGCAGCTTAGATTCTCTCACTACCTACGAGCAGTACTTC,CASSLDSLTTYEQYF